Listed below are T cell receptor beta chains from one sample, sequenced in a study of blood T cell repertoires in COVID-19. The data were produced by immunoSEQ multiplex PCR, yet TCRdb's version contains in-frame clones alone and is incomplete. The data contain approximately 83,000 clones, 75% to 85% of them singletons. Input material: peripheral blood. These receptors originate from a woman aged 80 or older with acute or convalescent COVID-19. CDR3s include the opening cysteine and the closing phenylalanine or tryptophan. The D gene is left open where the match is weak. For some rows the clone size is stated as once, few or many, or as a class when expanded; others skip it.

.,TRBJ2-7,TRBV4-3,TRBD1,CASSPYAGGPYEQYF,TGCGCCAGCAGCCCCTACGCAGGGGGTCCCTACGAGCAGTACTTC
.,TRBJ2-6,TRBV5-6,.,CASSIGHTGANVLTF,TGTGCCAGCAGCATCGGACACACTGGGGCCAACGTCCTGACTTTC
few,TRBJ1-4,TRBV7-9,.,CASSPMGLQELFF,TGTGCCAGCTCCCCAATGGGTCTCCAGGAACTGTTTTTT
.,TRBJ1-2,TRBV28,.,CASRTGFNYGYTF,TGTGCCAGCCGAACAGGGTTCAACTATGGCTACACCTTC
.,TRBJ2-3,TRBV5-4,TRBD2,CASSWGLAERTQYF,TGTGCCAGCAGCTGGGGACTAGCGGAGCGCACGCAGTATTTT
.,TRBJ2-3,TRBV4-2,TRBD2,CASSQESGRVSTDTQYF,TGTGCCAGCAGCCAAGAGAGCGGGAGGGTCAGCACAGATACGCAGTATTTT
.,TRBJ2-5,TRBV5-1,TRBD2,CASSWWGLAGVGETQYF,TGCGCCAGCAGCTGGTGGGGACTAGCGGGGGTCGGGGAGACCCAGTACTTC
.,TRBJ2-5,TRBV2,.,CASSAARSETQYF,TGTGCCAGCAGTGCGGCTAGATCAGAGACCCAGTACTTC
.,TRBJ1-5,TRBV10-3,.,CAISPGVGQPQHF,TGTGCCATCAGCCCCGGGGTCGGACAGCCCCAGCATTTT
.,TRBJ2-3,TRBV4-2,TRBD2,CASSQERTSGANTDTQYF,TGTGCCAGCAGCCAAGAAAGGACTAGCGGGGCTAACACAGATACGCAGTATTTT
.,TRBJ2-1,TRBV3-1/TRBV3-2,TRBD2,CASCSSGRVNEQFF,TGTGCCAGCTGCAGTAGCGGGAGGGTTAATGAGCAGTTCTTC
.,TRBJ1-2,TRBV6-1,.,CASSEKRATNYGYTF,TGTGCCAGCAGTGAGAAAAGAGCTACTAACTATGGCTACACCTTC
once,TRBJ2-7,TRBV6-1,TRBD2,CASSELVAGFREQYF,TGTGCCAGCAGTGAACTGGTAGCGGGATTTAGGGAGCAGTACTTC
few,TRBJ1-3,TRBV7-9,.,CASSLRGNPRNTIYF,TGTGCCAGCAGCTTAAGGGGAAACCCCCGGAACACCATATATTTT
.,TRBJ2-5,TRBV6-5,TRBD2,CASSYEVAGLETQYF,TGTGCCAGCAGTTATGAAGTAGCGGGGTTAGAGACCCAGTACTTC
once,TRBJ2-2,TRBV19,TRBD2,CAVAGVTGELFF,TGTGCCGTGGCGGGAGTCACCGGGGAGCTGTTTTTT
.,TRBJ2-1,TRBV19,TRBD2,CASSFLAGYNEQFF,TGTGCCAGTAGTTTCCTAGCGGGATACAATGAGCAGTTCTTC
.,TRBJ2-7,TRBV6-5,TRBD1,CASSYSGQGSYEQYF,TGTGCCAGCAGTTACTCCGGACAGGGAAGCTACGAGCAGTACTTC